The T cell receptor beta chain under discussion was sequenced for a study of T cells after posttransplantation cyclophosphamide. With respect to this clone: Its antigen is not identified.

The assay was immunoSEQ multiplex PCR, and TCRdb's table has in-frame clones only and misses some. The sample contains roughly 2,000 clones, around 94% of which appear only once. Study-level findings and limits: Tissue-infiltrating T cells from skin or gut overlapped little with blood T cells.

In germline, CDR1 is SNHLY, CDR2 FYNNEI. The germline V and J ends were trimmed by 10 bases and 0 bases, with 17 bases remaining between them. The CDR3 runs 15 residues. The sequencing input was CD4+ T cells sorted from bone marrow. This TCR was sampled from a woman aged 45 to 65 in good health and a related stem cell transplant donor. J is TRBJ2-3 and V is TRBV2, with D maybe TRBD2 (7 bases). The CDR3 DNA sequence: TGTGCCACCAGAGTAGGGGGGGGGAGCACAGATACGCAGTATTTT. This sequence encodes CATRVGGGSTDTQYF.